The 9 T cell receptor beta chains given below trace back to one sample, sequenced in a study of blood T cell repertoires in COVID-19. Clones were sequenced by immunoSEQ multiplex PCR, and TCRdb holds only the in-frame ones, with some missing. This table has around 120,000 clones, around 79% appearing once. Sequencing was done on a sample of peripheral blood. The receptors were sampled from a man between 65 and 79 years old with active or convalescent COVID-19.

The J gene is TRBJ1-2, the V gene TRBV19; tentative D call: TRBD1 (6 bases). This CDR3 is 13 amino acids long. Trimming took off 4 bases at V and 7 bases at J, with 13 bases between the two ends. Germline V gene data show CDR1 as LNHDA and CDR2 as SQIVND (reference sequence). The CDR3 DNA reads as TGTGCCAGTAGTACAGGGGCTGTGGGTGGCTACACCTTC. This translates into CASSTGAVGGYTF.

This chain links TRBV28 with TRBJ1-4; possible D gene TRBD1, 5 bases. V lost 6 bases, J lost 3 bases, and 14 bases lay in between. Germline values: CDR1 MDHEN, CDR2 SYDVKM. The length of the CDR3 is 15 residues. The CDR3 here is CASSRPKGANEKLFF. CDR3 coding DNA: TGTGCCAGCAGCCGCCCGAAAGGGGCTAATGAAAAACTGTTTTTT. Full variable domain (remainder filled in from reference TRBV28 and TRBJ1-4): DVKVTQSSRYLVKRTGEKVFLECVQDMDHENMFWYRQDPGLGLRLIYFSYDVKMKEKGDIPEGYSVSREKKERFSLILESASTNQTSMYLCASSRPKGANEKLFFGSGTQLSVL.

This clone was observed a handful of times. The chain links TRBV2 to TRBJ1-1, with D unclear. Trimming shortened V by 3 bases and J by 0 bases, and 11 bases separated the two germline ends. The CDR3 totals 15 residues. Germline CDR1 is SNHLY and CDR2 is FYNNEI. The CDR3 loop is CASSDVQKLNTEAFF. In DNA form, the CDR3 reads TGTGCCAGCAGTGACGTACAGAAACTGAACACTGAAGCTTTCTTT.

The chain is built from TRBV9 and TRBJ2-3; 9 positions match TRBD1. The trim removed 3 bases at V and 2 bases at J, leaving 4 bases unmatched. The CDR3 runs to 15 residues. In germline, CDR1 is SGDLS, CDR2 YYNGEE. The CDR3 bases are TGTGCCAGCAGCGGCCGGGACAGGGTCACAGATACGCAGTATTTT. Translating gives CASSGRDRVTDTQYF.

A single count supports this clone. This chain uses TRBV7-3 with TRBJ1-1; D unclear. Trimming took off 6 bases at V and 1 base at J, with 12 bases between the two ends. Germline V gene sequence: CDR1 SGHTA, CDR2 FQGTGA. The CDR3 runs 14 residues. The CDR3 DNA reads TGTGCCAGCAGTTCCGGTTCGCCGAACACTGAAGCTTTCTTT. This encodes CASSSGSPNTEAFF.

The rearrangement uses TRBV27 and TRBJ1-2, with TRBD1 matching 8 bases. Germline CDR1 reads MNHEY; CDR2 reads SMNVEV (reference sequence). The CDR3 is made up of 13 amino acids. Trimming cost V 8 bases and J 5 bases; bases outside gene matches: 7. CDR3 residues: CASRTGQGYGYTF. For the CDR3, the DNA is TGTGCCAGCCGAACCGGACAGGGATATGGCTACACCTTC.

The chain is built from TRBV30 and TRBJ1-1; D is unresolved. The ends were cut back, 5 bases at V and 0 bases at J, with 10 bases in the middle. Germline CDR1 GTSNPN, CDR2 SVGIG (reference sequence). The CDR3 contains 13 residues. CDR3: CAWAPQLNTEAFF. Written as DNA, the CDR3 is TGTGCCTGGGCCCCACAGTTGAACACTGAAGCTTTCTTT.

The CDR3 here is CASSEQRGDTQYF. The CDR3 DNA is TGCGCCAGCAGTGAGCAGCGGGGAGATACGCAGTATTTT. The chain carries TRBV10-1 and TRBJ2-3; 7 nucleotides line up with TRBD2. This CDR3 contains 13 residues. Germline V gene lookup returns CDR1 WNHNN and CDR2 SYGVQD (reference sequence). The V segment lost 2 bases and the J segment 5 bases; nucleotides outside the gene matches: 1.

Note on this clone: Other DNA sequences in the sample encode the same CDR3. Here the CDR3 DNA reads TGTGCCAGCAGCCAAGAGACAGGGTGGAACACCGGGGAGCTGTTTTTT. This translates into CASSQETGWNTGELFF. This chain joins TRBV4-2 and TRBJ2-2, with 7 bases lining up with TRBD1. Germline V gene data show CDR1 as LGHNA and CDR2 as YNFKEQ. The CDR3 runs 16 residues. The V segment lost 0 bases and the J segment 1 base; nucleotides outside the gene matches: 2.